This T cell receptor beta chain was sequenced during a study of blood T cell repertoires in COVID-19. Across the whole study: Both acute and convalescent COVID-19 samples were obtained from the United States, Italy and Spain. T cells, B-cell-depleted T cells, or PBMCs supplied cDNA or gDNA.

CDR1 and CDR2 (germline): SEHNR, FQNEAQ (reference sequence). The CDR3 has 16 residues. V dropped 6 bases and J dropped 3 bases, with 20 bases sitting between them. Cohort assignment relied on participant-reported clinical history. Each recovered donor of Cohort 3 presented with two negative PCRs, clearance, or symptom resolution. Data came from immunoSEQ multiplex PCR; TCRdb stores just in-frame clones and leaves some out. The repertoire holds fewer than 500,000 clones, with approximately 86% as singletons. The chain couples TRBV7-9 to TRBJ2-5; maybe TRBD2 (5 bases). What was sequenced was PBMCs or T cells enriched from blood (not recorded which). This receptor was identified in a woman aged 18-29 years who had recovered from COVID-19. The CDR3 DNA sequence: TGTGCCAGCAGTCCTAGGACCTGGCGGGCTAAAGAGACCCAGTACTTC. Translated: CASSPRTWRAKETQYF.